The present T cell receptor (beta chain) was sequenced within a study of T cell clones after liver transplantation. About the study: Samples came from ITN030ST, which attempted immunosuppression withdrawal within 2 years of liver transplantation.

As concerns this clone: Antigen specificity is unknown.

Sequenced by immunoSEQ multiplex PCR; TCRdb stores in-frame clones only, minus some. The sample includes about 99,000 clones, around 84% seen only once; the top ten take approximately 2.8%. The CDR3 consists of 18 residues. V shed 3 bases and J 3 bases; nucleotides not matched to a gene: 7. CDR1 and CDR2 (germline): LNHDA, SQIVND (reference sequence). Notes on the study in general: In most of the 8 subjects, circulating graft-donor-reactive CD4 TCRbeta sequences fell significantly after transplant.

Sequenced material: CD4+ T cells from blood, taken approximately 50 months after liver transplant. The chain has TRBV19 and TRBJ2-2; 13 nucleotides line up with TRBD2. This TCR came from a human patient who received a liver transplant. Some T cells may possibly be graft donor cells. DNA for the CDR3: TGTGCCAGTAGTATTGTTGGACTAGCGGGAGAAGACACCGGGGAGCTGTTTTTT. It is translated as CASSIVGLAGEDTGELFF.